A selection of T cell receptor beta chains follows, all from one sample in a study of post-analysis software for immune sequencing data. TCRdb ran MiXCR on the PCR reads and lists one entry per CDR3 protein. The sample holds about 430,000 distinct CDR3 sequences, 30% to 45% seen once. Sequencing input: blood. These receptors were taken from a girl aged 2 to 9 with multiple sclerosis. The CDR3 runs from the conserved cysteine through the conserved F or W. A D gene is named only where the DNA matches it firmly. Size tells how often a clone was seen (once, few, many) or the class of an expanded clone, and some rows leave it out.

d_gene: -
j_gene: TRBJ1-1
v_gene: TRBV7-9
abundance: -
CDR3aa: CASSYHSNTEAFF
CDR3nt: TGTGCCAGCAGCTACCACAGTAACACTGAAGCTTTCTTT

d_gene: TRBD2
j_gene: TRBJ2-5
v_gene: TRBV7-8
abundance: -
CDR3aa: CASSLGRGYQETQYF
CDR3nt: TGTGCCAGCAGCTTAGGGCGGGGGTACCAAGAGACCCAGTACTTC

d_gene: -
j_gene: TRBJ1-5
v_gene: TRBV20-1
abundance: -
CDR3aa: CSARVQGGLGNQPQHF
CDR3nt: TGCAGTGCTAGAGTACAGGGTGGGTTGGGCAATCAGCCCCAGCATTTT

d_gene: TRBD1
j_gene: TRBJ1-3
v_gene: TRBV7-8
abundance: -
CDR3aa: CASSLAPVGTGDGNTIYF
CDR3nt: TGTGCCAGCAGCTTAGCGCCAGTCGGGACAGGGGATGGAAACACCATATATTTT

d_gene: -
j_gene: TRBJ2-1
v_gene: TRBV7-2
abundance: -
CDR3aa: CASSRGTGEQFF
CDR3nt: TGTGCCAGCAGCCGTGGGACGGGCGAGCAGTTCTTC

d_gene: -
j_gene: TRBJ1-5
v_gene: TRBV20-1
abundance: -
CDR3aa: CSARVRGGSNQPQHF
CDR3nt: TGCAGTGCTAGAGTGCGGGGGGGGAGCAATCAGCCCCAGCATTTT

d_gene: TRBD1
j_gene: TRBJ1-1
v_gene: TRBV7-2
abundance: few
CDR3aa: CASSQGAGTEAFF
CDR3nt: TGTGCCAGCAGCCAGGGGGCTGGCACTGAAGCTTTCTTT

d_gene: -
j_gene: TRBJ1-2
v_gene: TRBV3-1
abundance: few
CDR3aa: CASSQDYSYGYTF
CDR3nt: TGTGCCAGCAGCCAAGACTACAGCTATGGCTACACCTTC

d_gene: TRBD1
j_gene: TRBJ2-7
v_gene: TRBV16
abundance: once
CDR3aa: CASSQSRQGAYEQYF
CDR3nt: TGTGCCAGCAGCCAATCGAGACAGGGGGCCTACGAGCAGTACTTC

d_gene: -
j_gene: TRBJ2-1
v_gene: TRBV20-1
abundance: many
CDR3aa: CSARRNEQFF
CDR3nt: TGCAGTGCTAGACGTAATGAGCAGTTCTTC

d_gene: TRBD2
j_gene: TRBJ2-5
v_gene: TRBV9
abundance: few
CDR3aa: CASSATPGSGTSETQYF
CDR3nt: TGTGCCAGCAGCGCAACCCCGGGTAGCGGGACGTCAGAGACCCAGTACTTC

d_gene: -
j_gene: TRBJ2-1
v_gene: TRBV7-2
abundance: -
CDR3aa: CASAQGHYNEQFF
CDR3nt: TGTGCCAGCGCTCAGGGACACTACAATGAGCAGTTCTTC

d_gene: -
j_gene: TRBJ2-7
v_gene: TRBV7-2
abundance: -
CDR3aa: CASSLGVPGRGGYEQYF
CDR3nt: TGTGCCAGCAGCTTAGGTGTCCCGGGGAGGGGGGGTTACGAGCAGTACTTC

d_gene: TRBD1
j_gene: TRBJ2-1
v_gene: TRBV29-1
abundance: few
CDR3aa: CSVGRNPATGGYNEQFF
CDR3nt: TGCAGCGTTGGAAGGAATCCGGCTACAGGGGGGTACAATGAGCAGTTCTTC

d_gene: TRBD1
j_gene: TRBJ1-2
v_gene: TRBV20-1
abundance: -
CDR3aa: CSLGRTGANYGYTF
CDR3nt: TGCAGTTTAGGGCGGACAGGGGCTAACTATGGCTACACCTTC

d_gene: TRBD2
j_gene: TRBJ2-7
v_gene: TRBV5-1
abundance: -
CDR3aa: CASSTELAGYEQYF
CDR3nt: TGCGCCAGCAGCACAGAACTAGCGGGCTACGAGCAGTACTTC

d_gene: TRBD2
j_gene: TRBJ2-1
v_gene: TRBV20-1
abundance: few
CDR3aa: CSAISGGAYNEQFF
CDR3nt: TGCAGTGCTATTAGCGGGGGGGCCTACAATGAGCAGTTCTTC